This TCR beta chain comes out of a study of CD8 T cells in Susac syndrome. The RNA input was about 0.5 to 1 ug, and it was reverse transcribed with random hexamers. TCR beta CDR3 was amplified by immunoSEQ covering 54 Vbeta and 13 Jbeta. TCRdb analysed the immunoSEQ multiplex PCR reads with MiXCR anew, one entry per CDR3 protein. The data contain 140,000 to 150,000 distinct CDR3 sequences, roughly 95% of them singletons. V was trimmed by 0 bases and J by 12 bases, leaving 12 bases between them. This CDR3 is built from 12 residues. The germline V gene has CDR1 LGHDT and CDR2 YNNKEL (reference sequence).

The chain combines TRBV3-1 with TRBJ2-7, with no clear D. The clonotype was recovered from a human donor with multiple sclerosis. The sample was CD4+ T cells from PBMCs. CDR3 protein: CASSQDRLILYF. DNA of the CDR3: TGTGCCAGCAGCCAAGATAGGCTTATATTGTACTTC.